This T cell receptor beta chain was profiled in a study of T cells after yellow fever vaccination. A process of 5'RACE template switching, which added a universal primer site and UMIs, was used to make TCR cDNA. TCRdb re-called the 5' RACE reads with MiXCR, one entry per CDR3 protein. The sample has 310,000 or so distinct CDR3 sequences; 6.8% are singletons. Germline CDR1 and CDR2: SQVTM and ANQGSEA. This CDR3 contains 15 residues. Trimming took off 3 bases at V and 5 bases at J, with 14 bases between the two ends. J is TRBJ1-6 and V is TRBV29-1; D is undetermined. The sample was PBMCs, taken 35 to 50 days after the first yellow fever vaccination. The sequence was collected from a man in his late teens or twenties who received the YFV17D yellow fever vaccine. CDR3 sequence: CSVELWGNHNSPLHF. The CDR3 DNA reads as TGCAGCGTTGAGTTGTGGGGAAACCATAATTCACCCCTCCACTTT.